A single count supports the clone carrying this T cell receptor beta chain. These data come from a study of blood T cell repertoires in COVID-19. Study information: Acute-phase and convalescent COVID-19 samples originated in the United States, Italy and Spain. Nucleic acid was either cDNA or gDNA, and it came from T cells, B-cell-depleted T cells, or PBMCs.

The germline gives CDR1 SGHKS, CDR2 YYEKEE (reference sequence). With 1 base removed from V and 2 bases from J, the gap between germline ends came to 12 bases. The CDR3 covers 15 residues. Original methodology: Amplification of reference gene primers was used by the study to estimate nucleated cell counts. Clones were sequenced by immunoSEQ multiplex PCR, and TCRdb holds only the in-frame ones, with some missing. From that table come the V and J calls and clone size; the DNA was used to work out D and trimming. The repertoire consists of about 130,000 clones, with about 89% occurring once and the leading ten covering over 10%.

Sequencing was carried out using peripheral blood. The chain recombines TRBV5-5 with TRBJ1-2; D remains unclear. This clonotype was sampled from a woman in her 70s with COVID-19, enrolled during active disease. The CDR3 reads CASSLYREGNYGYTF. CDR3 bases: TGTGCCAGCAGCTTGTACCGGGAAGGGAACTATGGCTACACCTTC.